This T cell receptor beta chain stems from a study of cytotoxic CD8 clonotypes in ibrutinib-treated CLL. Study as a whole: The average sample held roughly 250,000 productive templates and more than 80,000 productive rearrangements.

Clones were sequenced by immunoSEQ multiplex PCR, and TCRdb holds only the in-frame ones, with some missing. The sample includes roughly 29,000 clones, about 78% of them seen just once. CDR3 length: 13 residues. Per germline, CDR1 GTSNPN and CDR2 SVGIG (reference sequence). Trimming took off 2 bases at V and 4 bases at J, with 9 bases between the two ends. The sample here was PBMCs, taken after 36 months of ibrutinib treatment. This clonotype was sampled from a human donor with chronic lymphocytic leukemia. The genes are TRBV30 and TRBJ1-5, with D uncertain. CDR3 in DNA: TGTGCCTGGAGTAACTCGGGGAATCAGCCCCAGCATTTT. It yields the protein CAWSNSGNQPQHF.